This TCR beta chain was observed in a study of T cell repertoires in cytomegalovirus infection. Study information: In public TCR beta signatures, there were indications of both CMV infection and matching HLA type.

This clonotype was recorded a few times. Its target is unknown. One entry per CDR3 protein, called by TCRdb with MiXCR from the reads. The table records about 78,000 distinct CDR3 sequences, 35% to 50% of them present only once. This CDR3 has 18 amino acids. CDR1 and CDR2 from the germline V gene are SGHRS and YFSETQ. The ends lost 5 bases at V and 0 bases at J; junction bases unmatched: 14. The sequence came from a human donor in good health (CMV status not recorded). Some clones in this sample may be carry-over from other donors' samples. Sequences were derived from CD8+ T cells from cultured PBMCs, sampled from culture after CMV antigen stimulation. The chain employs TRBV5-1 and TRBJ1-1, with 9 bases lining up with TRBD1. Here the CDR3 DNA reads TGCGCCAGCAGTGTGGACCGGGACAGGGAGGCCATGAACACTGAAGCTTTCTTT. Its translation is CASSVDRDREAMNTEAFF.